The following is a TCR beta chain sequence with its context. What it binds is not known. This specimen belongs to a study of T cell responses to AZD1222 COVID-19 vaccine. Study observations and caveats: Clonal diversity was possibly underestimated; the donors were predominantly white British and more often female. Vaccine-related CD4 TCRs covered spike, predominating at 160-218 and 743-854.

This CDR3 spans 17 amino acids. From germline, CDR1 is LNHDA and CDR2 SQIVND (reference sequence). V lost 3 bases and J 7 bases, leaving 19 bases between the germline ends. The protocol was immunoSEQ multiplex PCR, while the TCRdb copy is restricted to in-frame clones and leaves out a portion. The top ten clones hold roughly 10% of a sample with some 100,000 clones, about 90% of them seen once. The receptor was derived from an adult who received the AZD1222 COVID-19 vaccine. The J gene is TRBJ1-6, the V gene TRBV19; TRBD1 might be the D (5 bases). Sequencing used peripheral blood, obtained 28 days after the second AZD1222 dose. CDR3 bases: TGTGCCAGTAGTATTGGGGCCGGAACCGAAAGAAATTCACCCCTCCACTTT. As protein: CASSIGAGTERNSPLHF.